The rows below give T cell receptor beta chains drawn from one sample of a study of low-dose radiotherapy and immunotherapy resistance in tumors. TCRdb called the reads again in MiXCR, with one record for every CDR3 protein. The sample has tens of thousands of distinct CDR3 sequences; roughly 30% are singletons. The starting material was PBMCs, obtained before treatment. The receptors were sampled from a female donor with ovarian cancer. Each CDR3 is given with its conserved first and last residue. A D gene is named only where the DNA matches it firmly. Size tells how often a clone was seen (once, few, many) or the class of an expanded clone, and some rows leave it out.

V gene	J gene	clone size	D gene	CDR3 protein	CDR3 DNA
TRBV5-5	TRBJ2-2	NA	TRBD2	CASTVGSGVYTGELFF	TGTGCCAGCACCGTGGGTAGCGGGGTCTACACCGGGGAGCTGTTTTTT
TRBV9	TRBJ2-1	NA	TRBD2	CASSDGGGTSGGASSYNEQFF	TGTGCCAGCAGCGACGGAGGGGGGACTAGCGGGGGGGCCTCCTCCTACAATGAGCAGTTCTTC
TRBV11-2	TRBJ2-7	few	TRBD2	CASSLPGGTLYEQYF	TGTGCCAGCAGCCTTCCGGGAGGGACCCTCTACGAGCAGTACTTC
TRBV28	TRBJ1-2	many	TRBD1	CASSYGQGNYGYTF	TGTGCCAGCAGCTATGGACAGGGAAACTATGGCTACACCTTC
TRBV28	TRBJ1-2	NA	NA	CATHEVYGYTF	TGTGCCACCCACGAAGTCTATGGCTACACCTTC
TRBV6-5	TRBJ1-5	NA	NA	CASSRENDQPQHF	TGTGCCAGCAGTAGAGAGAATGATCAGCCCCAGCATTTT
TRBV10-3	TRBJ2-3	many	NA	CAISESVGAADTQYF	TGTGCCATCAGTGAAAGTGTGGGTGCTGCAGATACGCAGTATTTT
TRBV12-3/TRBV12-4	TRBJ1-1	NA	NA	CASSLRDMNTEAFF	TGTGCCAGCAGTTTACGAGATATGAACACTGAAGCTTTCTTT
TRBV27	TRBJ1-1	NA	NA	CASALSRVLNTEAFF	TGTGCCAGCGCCCTGTCCCGGGTCTTGAACACTGAAGCTTTCTTT
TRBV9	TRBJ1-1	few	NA	CASSVGDGTEAFF	TGTGCCAGCAGCGTGGGGGATGGCACTGAAGCTTTCTTT
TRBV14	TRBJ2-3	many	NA	CASSQDDGHTQYF	TGTGCCAGCAGCCAAGATGACGGCCATACGCAGTATTTT
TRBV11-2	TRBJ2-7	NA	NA	CASSLSGSPYEQYF	TGTGCCAGCAGCTTGAGCGGATCACCCTACGAGCAGTACTTC
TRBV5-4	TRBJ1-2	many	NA	CASSLMGTYGYTF	TGTGCCAGCAGCTTGATGGGGACCTATGGCTACACCTTC
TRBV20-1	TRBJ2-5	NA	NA	CSARRRGNQETQYF	TGCAGTGCTAGACGGCGCGGGAACCAAGAGACCCAGTACTTC
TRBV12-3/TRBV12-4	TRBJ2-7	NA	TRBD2	CASSSTGGSYEQYF	TGTGCCAGCAGCTCCACGGGAGGGTCCTACGAGCAGTACTTC
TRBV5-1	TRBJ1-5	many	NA	CASSLEPEQPQHF	TGCGCCAGCAGCTTGGAGCCAGAACAGCCCCAGCATTTT
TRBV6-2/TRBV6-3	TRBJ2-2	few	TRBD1	CASSEGTGVSGELFF	TGTGCCAGCAGTGAAGGGACAGGGGTTAGCGGGGAGCTGTTTTTT
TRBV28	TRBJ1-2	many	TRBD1	CASSYGTGNYGYTF	TGTGCCAGCAGTTATGGGACAGGGAACTATGGCTACACCTTC
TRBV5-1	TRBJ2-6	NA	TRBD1	CASSTLTGLGANVLTF	TGCGCCAGCAGCACCTTGACAGGGCTGGGGGCCAACGTCCTGACTTTC
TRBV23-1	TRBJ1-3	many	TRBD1	CASRRTTGDGNTIYF	TGCGCCAGCAGACGAACAACAGGGGATGGAAACACCATATATTTT
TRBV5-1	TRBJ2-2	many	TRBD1	CASSSTNRDRGSTGELFF	TGCGCCAGCAGCTCGACGAACCGGGACAGGGGAAGCACCGGGGAGCTGTTTTTT
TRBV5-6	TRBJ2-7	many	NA	CASSWGGPSSSSYEQYF	TGTGCCAGCAGCTGGGGTGGACCTTCCTCAAGCTCCTACGAGCAGTACTTC
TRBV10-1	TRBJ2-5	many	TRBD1	CASLDRGETQYF	TGCGCCAGTTTAGACAGGGGAGAGACCCAGTACTTC
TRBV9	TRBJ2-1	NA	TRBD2	CASSVAGYGAGGGEQFF	TGTGCCAGCAGCGTAGCAGGTTACGGAGCGGGAGGCGGTGAGCAGTTCTTC
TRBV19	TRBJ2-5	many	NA	CASGSGWETQYF	TGTGCCAGCGGCTCAGGGTGGGAGACCCAGTACTTC
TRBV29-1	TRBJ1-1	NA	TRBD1	CSVQTGGNTEAFF	TGCAGCGTTCAGACAGGGGGAAACACTGAAGCTTTCTTT
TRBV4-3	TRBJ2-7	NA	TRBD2	CASSHSSGRAPEQYF	TGCGCCAGCAGCCATTCTAGCGGGAGGGCCCCCGAGCAGTACTTC
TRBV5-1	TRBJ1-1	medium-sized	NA	CASSLDGLNTEAFF	TGCGCCAGCAGCTTGGATGGCCTGAACACTGAAGCTTTCTTT
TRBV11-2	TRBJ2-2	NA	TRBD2	CASSLDGTTNTGELFF	TGTGCCAGCAGCTTGGACGGGACTACCAACACCGGGGAGCTGTTTTTT
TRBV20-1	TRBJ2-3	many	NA	CSARSGDRTDTQYF	TGCAGTGCTAGATCTGGGGACCGCACAGATACGCAGTATTTT
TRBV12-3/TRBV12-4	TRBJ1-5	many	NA	CASSLQQGSNQPQHF	TGTGCCAGCAGTTTACAACAGGGCAGCAATCAGCCCCAGCATTTT
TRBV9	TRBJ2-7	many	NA	CASSFSGSSYEQYF	TGTGCCAGCAGCTTTAGCGGTAGCTCCTACGAGCAGTACTTC
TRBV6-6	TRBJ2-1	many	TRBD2	CASRNLAGGPPEQFF	TGTGCCAGCAGGAACTTAGCGGGGGGGCCCCCCGAGCAGTTCTTC
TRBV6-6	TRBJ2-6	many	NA	CASMARDGANVLTF	TGTGCCAGCATGGCAAGGGACGGGGCCAACGTCCTGACTTTC
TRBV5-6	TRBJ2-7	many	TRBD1	CASGWDRVNEQYF	TGTGCCAGCGGTTGGGACAGGGTGAACGAGCAGTACTTC